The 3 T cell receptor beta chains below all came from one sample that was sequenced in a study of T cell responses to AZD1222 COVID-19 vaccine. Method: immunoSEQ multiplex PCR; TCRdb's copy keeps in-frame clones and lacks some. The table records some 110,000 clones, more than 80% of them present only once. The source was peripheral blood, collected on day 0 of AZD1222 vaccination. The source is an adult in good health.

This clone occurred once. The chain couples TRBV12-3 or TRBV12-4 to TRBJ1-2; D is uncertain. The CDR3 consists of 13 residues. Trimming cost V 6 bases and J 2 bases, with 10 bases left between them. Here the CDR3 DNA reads TGTGCCAGCAGCCAAGGCAGGAACTATGGCTACACCTTC. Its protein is CASSQGRNYGYTF.

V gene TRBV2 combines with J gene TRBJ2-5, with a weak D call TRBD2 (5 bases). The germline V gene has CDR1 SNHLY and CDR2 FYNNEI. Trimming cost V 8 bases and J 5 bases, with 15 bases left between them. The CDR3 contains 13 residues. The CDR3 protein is CASAREGGETQYF. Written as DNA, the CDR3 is TGTGCCAGCGCCCGTGAGGGTGGGGAGACCCAGTACTTC.

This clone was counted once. The CDR3 loop reads CASSSLAIDAYEQYF. Here the CDR3 DNA reads TGTGCCAGCAGCTCCCTAGCGATAGACGCCTACGAGCAGTACTTC. This chain connects TRBV7-2 to TRBJ2-7; weak D call: TRBD2 (6 bases). Trimming cost V 4 bases and J 2 bases, with 15 bases left between them. Germline V CDR1 and CDR2: SGHTA, FQGNSA. This CDR3 has 15 amino acids.